These 14 T cell receptor beta chains were sequenced from one sample in a study of blood T cell repertoires in COVID-19. Clones were read by immunoSEQ multiplex PCR, and TCRdb kept only the in-frame ones, dropping some. The repertoire includes about 320,000 clones, over 80% of them detected once, and under 6% sits in the top ten. The specimen sequenced was PBMCs or T cells enriched from blood (not recorded which). The receptors here all came from a young man who had recovered from COVID-19.

This chain links TRBV19 with TRBJ2-1; tentatively, D is TRBD1 (7 bases). The CDR3 sequence is 18 residues long. V shed 3 bases and J shed 5 bases, with 23 bases lying between them. Germline CDR1 and CDR2: LNHDA and SQIVND (reference sequence). The CDR3 protein is CASSMEGQYSTANNEQFF. The DNA for the CDR3 is TGTGCCAGTAGTATGGAGGGACAGTATTCTACCGCGAACAATGAGCAGTTCTTC.

The gene calls are TRBV30 and TRBJ1-2; 10 nucleotides align to TRBD1. The length of the CDR3 is 15 residues. CDR1 is GTSNPN and CDR2 is SVGIG in the germline V gene (reference sequence). J lost 4 bases, V lost 0 bases, and 5 bases had no gene match. The CDR3 protein is CAWSVRGTGVYGYTF. DNA of the CDR3: TGTGCCTGGAGTGTACGGGGGACAGGGGTCTATGGCTACACCTTC.

V and J are TRBV7-9 and TRBJ1-2, with D perhaps TRBD1 (5 bases). Trimming shortened V by 5 bases and J by 8 bases, and 18 bases separated the two germline ends. The length of the CDR3 is 14 residues. The germline V gene encodes CDR1 SEHNR and CDR2 FQNEAQ (reference sequence). The CDR3 region is CASSPSVVQGGYTF. CDR3 coding DNA: TGTGCCAGCAGCCCCTCGGTGGTTCAGGGAGGCTACACCTTC.

The rearrangement uses TRBV7-8 and TRBJ2-1; 8 bases map to TRBD1. This CDR3 has 13 amino acids. Germline CDR1 reads SGHVS; CDR2 reads FQNEAQ. With 3 bases clipped from V and 8 bases from J, the junction kept 3 bases outside the gene matches. The CDR3 spells CASSFGQGYEQFF. CDR3 coding DNA: TGTGCCAGCAGCTTCGGACAGGGCTATGAGCAGTTCTTC.

The chain combines TRBV28 with TRBJ1-4; D not certain. This CDR3 has 12 residues. The V end lost 7 bases, the J end lost 8 bases, and 11 bases lay between the germline ends. CDR1 is MDHEN, CDR2 SYDVKM, per germline. The CDR3 sequence: CASTQRREKLFF. The DNA for the CDR3 is TGTGCCAGCACGCAGAGGAGAGAAAAACTGTTTTTT.

The chain carries TRBV7-2 and TRBJ2-1; TRBD1 is a possible D gene (6 bases). CDR1 is SGHTA, CDR2 FQGNSA, per germline. The CDR3 loop spans 16 amino acids. V lost 1 base and J 5 bases, leaving 15 bases between the germline ends. CDR3 sequence reads: CASSLVTGISNNEQFF. The CDR3 DNA sequence: TGTGCCAGCAGCTTAGTAACAGGGATAAGCAACAATGAGCAGTTCTTC. The full variable domain, in which reference TRBV7-2 and TRBJ2-1 provide the parts outside the CDR3, is GAGVSQSPSNKVTEKGKDVELRCDPISGHTALYWYRQSLGQGLEFLIYFQGNSAPDKSGLPSDRFSAERTGGSVSTLTIQRTQQEDSAVYLCASSLVTGISNNEQFFGPGTRLTVL.

This sequence joins TRBV30 and TRBJ2-5, with 7 nucleotides matching TRBD2. V shed 2 bases, J shed 2 bases, and the junction held 5 bases outside the gene matches. CDR1 GTSNPN and CDR2 SVGIG come from the germline V gene (reference sequence). The CDR3 length is 14 residues. CDR3 loop: CAWSPGLSQETQYF. As DNA, the CDR3 is TGTGCCTGGAGTCCGGGACTATCGCAAGAGACCCAGTACTTC.

The chain recombines TRBV7-9 with TRBJ1-1; tentatively, D is TRBD1 (6 bases). The CDR3 runs 15 residues. The V and J ends lost 1 base and 4 bases respectively, with 13 bases between them. CDR1 is SEHNR and CDR2 is FQNEAQ in the germline V gene (reference sequence). DNA of the CDR3: TGTGCCAGCAGCTTAGTCAGGAGGGGGGGCACTGAAGCTTTCTTT. Amino acid sequence: CASSLVRRGGTEAFF.

The V call is TRBV6-2 or TRBV6-3, the J call TRBJ1-5; no firm D call. The germline V gene has CDR1 MNHEY and CDR2 SVGEGT. Deletions cut 2 bases from V and 0 bases from J, with 11 bases between. CDR3 length equals 16 residues. CDR3 sequence (DNA): TGTGCCAGCAGTTACGGGCTCAGCTATAGCAATCAGCCCCAGCATTTT. It yields the protein CASSYGLSYSNQPQHF.

This clone was found many times. The chain recombines TRBV11-2 with TRBJ2-5; D is perhaps TRBD2 (6 bases). Germline V gene lookup returns CDR1 SGHAT and CDR2 FQNNGV. The CDR3 covers 14 residues. Trimming removed 3 bases from V and 3 bases from J, with 11 bases in between. The CDR3 region is CASSFLTREETQYF. For the CDR3, the DNA is TGTGCCAGCAGCTTCCTGACTAGAGAAGAGACCCAGTACTTC.

The genes are TRBV14 and TRBJ1-4; D is perhaps TRBD1 (5 bases). CDR1 and CDR2 (germline): SGHDN, FVKESK. V shed 4 bases and J shed 6 bases, with 15 bases lying between them. The CDR3 contains 15 residues. CDR3 bases: TGTGCCAGCAGCCGGACCGGGACTAGGGATGAAAAACTGTTTTTT. It encodes CASSRTGTRDEKLFF.

The chain uses TRBV13 and TRBJ2-7; TRBD2 matches 11 bases. The CDR3 is 15 amino acids. Germline trimming cut 4 bases from V and 2 bases from J; bases unmatched to any gene: 4. Germline V CDR1 and CDR2: PRHDT, FYEKMQ (reference sequence). CDR3 loop: CASSWGTSGTYEQYF. The CDR3 DNA follows: TGTGCCAGCAGCTGGGGGACTAGCGGAACCTACGAGCAGTACTTC.

This rearrangement joins TRBV11-3 to TRBJ2-2; D perhaps matches TRBD2 (6 bases). The length of the CDR3 is 19 residues. The V and J ends lost 2 bases and 2 bases respectively, with 21 bases between them. Germline CDR1 is SGHNT and CDR2 is YENEEA. This chain's CDR3 is CASSLNSPGLTQNTGELFF. In DNA, the CDR3 is TGTGCCAGCAGCTTAAATTCTCCAGGACTAACCCAAAACACCGGGGAGCTGTTTTTT.

This chain links TRBV7-2 with TRBJ2-1, with 15 bases identical to TRBD2. The CDR3 is made up of 19 amino acids. Germline loops: CDR1 SGHTA, CDR2 FQGNSA. Germline trimming cut 2 bases from V and 8 bases from J; bases unmatched to any gene: 13. Written as DNA, the CDR3 is TGTGCCAGCAGCTTAAGCCCGCTCGGACTAGCGGGGGGGTGGGATGAGCAGTTCTTC. Protein: CASSLSPLGLAGGWDEQFF.